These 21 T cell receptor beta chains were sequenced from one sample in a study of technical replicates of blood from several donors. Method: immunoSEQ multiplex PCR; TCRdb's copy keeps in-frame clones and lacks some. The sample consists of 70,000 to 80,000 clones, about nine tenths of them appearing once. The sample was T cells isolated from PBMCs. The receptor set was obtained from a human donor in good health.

The CDR3 here is CASSFLTGSNQPQHF. The CDR3 DNA is TGTGCCAGCAGCTTTTTGACAGGGAGTAATCAGCCCCAGCATTTT. The chain recombines TRBV7-8 with TRBJ1-5; TRBD1 agrees at 7 bases. Germline V gives CDR1 SGHVS, CDR2 FQNEAQ. CDR3 length equals 15 residues. V trimming: 3 bases; J trimming: 4 bases; junction bases outside the gene matches: 6. Drawing the rest from reference TRBV7-8 and TRBJ1-5, the complete variable domain is GAGVSQSPRYKVAKRGQDVALRCDPISGHVSLFWYQQALGQGPEFLTYFQNEAQLDKSGLPSDRFFAERPEGSVSTLKIQRTQQEDSAVYLCASSFLTGSNQPQHFGDGTRLSIL.

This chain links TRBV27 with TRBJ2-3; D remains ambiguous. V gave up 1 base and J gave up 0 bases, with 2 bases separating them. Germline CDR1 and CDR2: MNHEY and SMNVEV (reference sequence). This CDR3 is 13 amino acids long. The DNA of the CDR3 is TGTGCCAGCAGTTTATTAAGCACAGATACGCAGTATTTT. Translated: CASSLLSTDTQYF.

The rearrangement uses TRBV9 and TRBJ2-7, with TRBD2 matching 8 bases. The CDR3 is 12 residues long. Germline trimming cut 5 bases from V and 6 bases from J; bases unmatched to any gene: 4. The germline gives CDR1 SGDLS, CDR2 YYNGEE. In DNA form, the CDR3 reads TGTGCCAGCAGTGGGACTAGTCCCGAGCAGTACTTC. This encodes CASSGTSPEQYF.

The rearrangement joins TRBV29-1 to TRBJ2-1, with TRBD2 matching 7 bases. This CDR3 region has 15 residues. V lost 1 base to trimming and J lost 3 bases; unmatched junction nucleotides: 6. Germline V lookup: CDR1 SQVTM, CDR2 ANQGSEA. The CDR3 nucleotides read TGCAGCGTTGAAGTAAGAGGGGAGGGCTACAATGAGCAGTTCTTC. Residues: CSVEVRGEGYNEQFF.

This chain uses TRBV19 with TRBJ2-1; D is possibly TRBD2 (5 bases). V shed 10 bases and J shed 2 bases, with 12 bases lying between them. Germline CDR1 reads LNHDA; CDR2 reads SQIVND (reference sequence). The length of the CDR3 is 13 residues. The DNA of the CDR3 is TGTGCCACAGCACTAGGCCCCTACAATGAGCAGTTCTTC. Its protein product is CATALGPYNEQFF.

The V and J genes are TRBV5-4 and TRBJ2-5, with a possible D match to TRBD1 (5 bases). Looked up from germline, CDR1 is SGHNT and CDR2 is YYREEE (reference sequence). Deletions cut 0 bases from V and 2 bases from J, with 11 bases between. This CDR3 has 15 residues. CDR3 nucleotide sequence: TGTGCCAGCAGCTTGGAAGGGGTTAGACAAGAGACCCAGTACTTC. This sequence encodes CASSLEGVRQETQYF.

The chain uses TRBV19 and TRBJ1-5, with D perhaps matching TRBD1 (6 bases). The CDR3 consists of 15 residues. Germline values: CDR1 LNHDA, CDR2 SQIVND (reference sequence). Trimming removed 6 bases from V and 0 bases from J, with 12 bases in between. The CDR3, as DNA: TGTGCCAGTAGAAACACAGGGTATAGCAATCAGCCCCAGCATTTT. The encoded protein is CASRNTGYSNQPQHF.

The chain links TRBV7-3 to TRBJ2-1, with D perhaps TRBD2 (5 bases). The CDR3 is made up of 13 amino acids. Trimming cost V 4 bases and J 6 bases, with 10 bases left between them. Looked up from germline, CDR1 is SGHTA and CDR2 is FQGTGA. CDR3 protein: CASSSGYGNEQFF. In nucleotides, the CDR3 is TGTGCCAGCAGCTCGGGATACGGCAATGAGCAGTTCTTC.

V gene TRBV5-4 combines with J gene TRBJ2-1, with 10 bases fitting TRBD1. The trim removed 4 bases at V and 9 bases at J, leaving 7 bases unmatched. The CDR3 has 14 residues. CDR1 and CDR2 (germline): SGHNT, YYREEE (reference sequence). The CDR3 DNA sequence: TGTGCCAGCAGCCGACAGGGGGCAGTCCTTGAGCAGTTCTTC. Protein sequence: CASSRQGAVLEQFF. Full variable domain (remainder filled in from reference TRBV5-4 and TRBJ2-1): ETGVTQSPTHLIKTRGQQVTLRCSSQSGHNTVSWYQQALGQGPQFIFQYYREEENGRGNFPPRFSGLQFPNYSSELNVNALELDDSALYLCASSRQGAVLEQFFGPGTRLTVL.

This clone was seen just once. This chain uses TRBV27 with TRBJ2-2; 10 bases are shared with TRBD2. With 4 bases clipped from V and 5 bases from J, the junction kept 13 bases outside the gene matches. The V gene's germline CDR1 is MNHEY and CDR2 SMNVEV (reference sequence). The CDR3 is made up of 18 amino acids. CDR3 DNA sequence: TGTGCCAGCAGTTACTCTAGCGGGAGTTGGGCGAGGACCGGGGAGCTGTTTTTT. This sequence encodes CASSYSSGSWARTGELFF.

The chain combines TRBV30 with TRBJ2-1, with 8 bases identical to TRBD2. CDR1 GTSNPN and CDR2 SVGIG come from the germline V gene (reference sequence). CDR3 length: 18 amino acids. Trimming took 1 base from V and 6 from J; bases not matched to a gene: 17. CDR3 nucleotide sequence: TGTGCCTGGAGTGGGGTAGCGGGAAGGTCTTTTTTAGGCAATGAGCAGTTCTTC. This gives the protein CAWSGVAGRSFLGNEQFF.

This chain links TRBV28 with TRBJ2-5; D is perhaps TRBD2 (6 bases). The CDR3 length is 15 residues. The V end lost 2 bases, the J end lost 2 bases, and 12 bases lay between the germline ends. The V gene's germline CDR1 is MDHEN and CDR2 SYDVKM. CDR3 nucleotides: TGTGCCAGCAGTTTAGGGGGGTGGGGACAAGAGACCCAGTACTTC. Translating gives CASSLGGWGQETQYF.

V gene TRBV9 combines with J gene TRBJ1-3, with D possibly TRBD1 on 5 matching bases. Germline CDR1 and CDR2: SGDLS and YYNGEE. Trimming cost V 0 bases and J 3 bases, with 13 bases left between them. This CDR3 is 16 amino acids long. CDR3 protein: CASSVAEQDVGNTIYF. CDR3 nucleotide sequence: TGTGCCAGCAGCGTAGCTGAACAGGACGTTGGAAACACCATATATTTT. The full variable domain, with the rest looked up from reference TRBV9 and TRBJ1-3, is DSGVTQTPKHLITATGQRVTLRCSPRSGDLSVYWYQQSLDQGLQFLIQYYNGEERAKGNILERFSAQQFPDLHSELNLSSLELGDSALYFCASSVAEQDVGNTIYFGEGSWLTVV.

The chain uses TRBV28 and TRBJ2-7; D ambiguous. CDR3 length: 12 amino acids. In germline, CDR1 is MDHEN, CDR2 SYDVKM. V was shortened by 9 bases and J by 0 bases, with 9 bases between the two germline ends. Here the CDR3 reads CASTVSSYEQYF. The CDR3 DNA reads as TGTGCCAGTACGGTTAGCTCCTACGAGCAGTACTTC. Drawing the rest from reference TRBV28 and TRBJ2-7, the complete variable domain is DVKVTQSSRYLVKRTGEKVFLECVQDMDHENMFWYRQDPGLGLRLIYFSYDVKMKEKGDIPEGYSVSREKKERFSLILESASTNQTSMYLCASTVSSYEQYFGPGTRLTVT.

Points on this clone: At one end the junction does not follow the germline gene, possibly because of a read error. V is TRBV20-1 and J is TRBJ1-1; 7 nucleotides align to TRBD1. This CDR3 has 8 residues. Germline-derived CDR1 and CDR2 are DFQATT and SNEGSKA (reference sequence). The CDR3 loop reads CSAMTGFF. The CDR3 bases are TGCAGTGCTATGACAGGGTTTTTT.

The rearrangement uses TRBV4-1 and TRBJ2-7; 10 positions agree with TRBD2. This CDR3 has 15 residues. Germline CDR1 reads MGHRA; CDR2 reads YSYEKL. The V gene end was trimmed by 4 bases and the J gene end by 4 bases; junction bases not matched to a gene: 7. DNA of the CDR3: TGCGCCAGCAGCCGAGGGACTAGCGCTTCTTACGAGCAGTACTTC. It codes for CASSRGTSASYEQYF.

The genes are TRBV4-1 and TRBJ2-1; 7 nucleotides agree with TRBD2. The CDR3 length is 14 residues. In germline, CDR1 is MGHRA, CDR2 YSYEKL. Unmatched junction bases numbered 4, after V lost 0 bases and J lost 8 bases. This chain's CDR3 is CASSQEREMDEQFF. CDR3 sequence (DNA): TGCGCCAGCAGCCAAGAGCGGGAGATGGATGAGCAGTTCTTC.

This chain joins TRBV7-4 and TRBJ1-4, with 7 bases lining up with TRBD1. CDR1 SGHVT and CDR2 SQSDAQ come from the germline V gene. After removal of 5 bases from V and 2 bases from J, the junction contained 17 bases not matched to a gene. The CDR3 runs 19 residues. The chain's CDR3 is CASSPGTKTGLITNEKLFF. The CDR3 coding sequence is TGTGCCAGCAGCCCCGGTACAAAGACAGGGCTGATTACTAATGAAAAACTGTTTTTT.

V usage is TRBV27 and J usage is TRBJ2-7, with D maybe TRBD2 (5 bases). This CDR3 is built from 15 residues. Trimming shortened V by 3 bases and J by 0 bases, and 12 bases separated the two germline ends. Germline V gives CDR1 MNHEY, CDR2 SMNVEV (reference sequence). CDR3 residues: CASSLTTRSSYEQYF. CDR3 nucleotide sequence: TGTGCCAGCAGTTTGACTACCCGTAGCTCCTACGAGCAGTACTTC.

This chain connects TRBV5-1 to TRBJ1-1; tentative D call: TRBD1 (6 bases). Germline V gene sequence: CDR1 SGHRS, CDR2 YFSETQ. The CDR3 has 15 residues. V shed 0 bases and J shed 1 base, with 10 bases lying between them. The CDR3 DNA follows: TGCGCCAGCAGCTTGGCACAGGGACAGAACACTGAAGCTTTCTTT. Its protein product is CASSLAQGQNTEAFF.

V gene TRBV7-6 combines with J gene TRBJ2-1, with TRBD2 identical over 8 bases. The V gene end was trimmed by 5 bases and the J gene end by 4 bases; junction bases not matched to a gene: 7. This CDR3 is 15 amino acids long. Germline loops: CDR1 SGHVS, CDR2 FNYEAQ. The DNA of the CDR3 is TGTGCCAGCAGCCTGACTAGCGAGGGTTACAATGAGCAGTTCTTC. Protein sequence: CASSLTSEGYNEQFF.